This entry concerns a single T cell receptor beta chain. Antigen unknown. The repertoire was sequenced with immunoSEQ multiplex PCR; TCRdb's copy has only in-frame clones and lacks some. The repertoire holds some 150,000 clones, with roughly nine tenths as singletons. V was clipped by 2 bases and J by 7 bases, with 12 bases between them. Germline V gives CDR1 LNHDA, CDR2 SQIVND (reference sequence). The CDR3 is 14 amino acids. This entry belongs to a study of T cell responses to AZD1222 COVID-19 vaccine. General study findings and limits: Repertoire sampling was restricted to post-peak T cell response timepoints. The donors showed a predominance of white British ancestry and of females, with possible underestimation of clonal diversity.

Sequencing used peripheral blood, obtained on day 0 of AZD1222 vaccination. The chain combines TRBV19 with TRBJ1-3; D may be TRBD1 (5 bases). This receptor was obtained from an adult in good health. CDR3 region: CASSISGARNTIYF. The CDR3 DNA follows: TGTGCCAGTAGTATATCTGGGGCGAGGAACACCATATATTTT.